This T cell receptor beta chain appears in the sequencing data of a study of T cell clonality in common variable immunodeficiency. Study observations and caveats: Shared TCRbeta clones were fewer between CVID subjects than controls. Reportedly, TCR beta sequences from common variable immunodeficiency showed fewer deletions and N-nucleotide insertions.

Profiling relied on immunoSEQ multiplex PCR, and the TCRdb table lists in-frame clones only, not all of them. The table records more than 30,000 clones without singletons, the ten largest covering around 7%. This clone was recorded a few times. Its antigen is unidentified. The read stops 3 residues short of the end of the CDR3; the missing end is completed from the germline J gene. J lost 1 base, V lost 4 bases, and 2 bases had no gene match. Germline V gene lookup returns CDR1 SGHVS and CDR2 FQNEAQ. This CDR3 comprises 14 residues. Aged about 9 to 64 years, CVID subjects averaged about 39 years old. Caucasian heritage predominated among both patients and controls. CVID subjects were neither ill nor on immunomodulatory or immunosuppressive medication at sampling.

The origin of this receptor is a human donor with common variable immunodeficiency. The sequencing sample was made of peripheral blood mononuclear cells. The chain joins TRBV7-8 to TRBJ2-5, with 8 bases lining up with TRBD2. The CDR3 DNA, read in part, is TGTGCCAGCAGCTACGGGAGGGGCCAAGAGACC. Translated, it gives CASSYGRGQET. The CDR3 in full is CASSYGRGQETQYF.